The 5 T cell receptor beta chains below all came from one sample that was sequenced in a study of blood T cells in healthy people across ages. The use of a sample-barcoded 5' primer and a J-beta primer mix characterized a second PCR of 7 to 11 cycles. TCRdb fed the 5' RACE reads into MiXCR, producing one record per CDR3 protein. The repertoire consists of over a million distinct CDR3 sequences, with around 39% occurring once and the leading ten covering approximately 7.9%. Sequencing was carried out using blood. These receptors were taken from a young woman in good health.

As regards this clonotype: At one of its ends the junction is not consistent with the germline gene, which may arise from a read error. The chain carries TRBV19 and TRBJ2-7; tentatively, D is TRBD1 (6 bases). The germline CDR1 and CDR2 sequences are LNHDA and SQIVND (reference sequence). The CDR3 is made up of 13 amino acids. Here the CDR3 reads CASSSGVGAEQYF. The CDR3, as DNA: TGCGCCAGTAGTTCAGGGGTTGGGGCCGAGCAGTACTTC.

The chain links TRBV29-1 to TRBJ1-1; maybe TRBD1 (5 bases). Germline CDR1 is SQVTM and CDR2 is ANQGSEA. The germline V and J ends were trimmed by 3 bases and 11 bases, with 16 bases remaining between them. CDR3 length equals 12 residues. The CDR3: CSVDGTGNGAFF. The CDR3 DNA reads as TGCAGCGTTGACGGGACGGGCAATGGGGCTTTCTTT.

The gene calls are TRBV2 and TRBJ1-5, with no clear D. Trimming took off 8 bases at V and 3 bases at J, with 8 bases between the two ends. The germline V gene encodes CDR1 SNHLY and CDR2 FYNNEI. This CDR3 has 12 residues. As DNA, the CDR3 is TGTGCCAGCCGACGGGACAATCAGCCCCAGCATTTT. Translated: CASRRDNQPQHF.

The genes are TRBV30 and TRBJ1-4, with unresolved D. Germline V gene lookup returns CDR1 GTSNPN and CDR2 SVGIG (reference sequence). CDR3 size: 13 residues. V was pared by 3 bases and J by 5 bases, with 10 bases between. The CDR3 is CAWRDGPNEKLFF. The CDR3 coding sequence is TGTGCCTGGAGGGACGGCCCGAATGAAAAACTGTTTTTT.

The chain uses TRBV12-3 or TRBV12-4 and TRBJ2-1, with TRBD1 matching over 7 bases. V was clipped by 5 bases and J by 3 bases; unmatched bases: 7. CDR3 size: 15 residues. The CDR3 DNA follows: TGTGCCAGCAGTCGACAGGGATCAGGCTACAATGAGCAGTTCTTC. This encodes CASSRQGSGYNEQFF.